A selection of T cell receptor beta chains follows, all from one sample in a study of PD-L1 blockade in urothelial cancer. Some clones are missing from TCRdb's copy, which holds only in-frame ones; the method was immunoSEQ multiplex PCR. This table has some 16,000 clones, approximately 89% appearing once. Source: PBMCs, taken around atezolizumab (anti-PD-L1) treatment. These receptors were collected from a man between 65 and 85 years old with urothelial cancer. The CDR3 runs from the conserved cysteine through the conserved F or W. D genes are given only for firm matches. Where a row states a size, it is once, few, many or the class of an expanded clone; other rows omit it.

J gene,V gene,D gene,clone size,CDR3 DNA,CDR3 protein
TRBJ2-7,TRBV25-1,NA,NA,TGTGCCAGCAGTGGGCAGGGGGGCTCCTACGAGCAGTACTTC,CASSGQGGSYEQYF
TRBJ2-3,TRBV7-2,NA,NA,TGTGCCAGCAGCTCCGGCCCAGGACAGACGCAGTATTTT,CASSSGPGQTQYF
TRBJ1-2,TRBV5-1,NA,NA,TGCGCCAGCAGGCAGGAAGGGGGCTATGGCTACACCTTC,CASRQEGGYGYTF
TRBJ2-2,TRBV19,NA,NA,TGTGCCAGTAGTTACAGGGTGGCCGGGGAGCTGTTTTTT,CASSYRVAGELFF
TRBJ1-1,TRBV5-8,NA,NA,TGTGCCAGCAGCGGCATGAGGGGGAGTGGAGCTTTCTTT,CASSGMRGSGAFF
TRBJ1-2,TRBV19,NA,NA,TGTGCCAGTAGAGAGAATGGCTACACCTTC,CASRENGYTF
TRBJ2-7,TRBV27,NA,NA,TGTGCCAGTGGAGTTTTGGGAGACGAGCAGTACTTC,CASGVLGDEQYF
TRBJ2-7,TRBV6-6,NA,once,TGTGCCAGCAGTTACGCGACAAGCTACGAGCAGTACTTC,CASSYATSYEQYF
TRBJ1-1,TRBV10-3,TRBD1,NA,TGTGCCATACGACAGGGTGAGGGGACTGAAGCTTTCTTT,CAIRQGEGTEAFF
TRBJ1-1,TRBV7-9,TRBD1,NA,TGTGCCAGCAGCCCCGACAGGGGACTGAACACTGAAGCTTTCTTT,CASSPDRGLNTEAFF
TRBJ2-5,TRBV6-1,TRBD1,NA,TGTGCCAGCAGTGGATACAGGGGCAAGACCCAGTACTTC,CASSGYRGKTQYF
TRBJ1-1,TRBV6-4,NA,NA,TGTGCCAGCAGTGACAGTGGAGGGGGGGCCACTGAAGCTTTCTTT,CASSDSGGGATEAFF
TRBJ1-2,TRBV29-1,NA,NA,TGCAGCGTTGGAGTGGCGGGCTATGGCTACACCTTC,CSVGVAGYGYTF
TRBJ2-2,TRBV7-8,TRBD1,once,TGTGCCAGCAGCCCCGGACAGGGAAAGAGTCGCACCGGGGAGCTGTTTTTT,CASSPGQGKSRTGELFF
TRBJ1-5,TRBV11-2,TRBD1,NA,TGTGCCAGCAGGCAGGGGGTTAACCAGCCCCAGCATTTT,CASRQGVNQPQHF
TRBJ2-7,TRBV13,TRBD2,few,TGTGCCAGCAGCTTAGTGCGGGGGGGACTAAACGAGCAGTACTTC,CASSLVRGGLNEQYF
TRBJ2-5,TRBV10-3,NA,NA,TGTGCCATCAGTGAGTCAGGGCGGGGTCGAGAGACCCAGTACTTC,CAISESGRGRETQYF
TRBJ2-7,TRBV7-9,NA,medium-sized,TGTGCCAGCAGCTTTTCTGGGGCTTTATACGAGCAGTACTTC,CASSFSGALYEQYF
TRBJ2-3,TRBV19,NA,NA,TGTGCCAGTAGTGTATGGGGCGCAGTCACAGATACGCAGTATTTT,CASSVWGAVTDTQYF
TRBJ2-7,TRBV28,TRBD1,NA,TGTGCCAGCAGCCTTAGACAGGGCACGAACTTC,CASSLRQGTNF
TRBJ1-5,TRBV27,NA,few,TGTGCCAGCAGTTTATCGAATCAGGGTCAGCCCCAGCATTTT,CASSLSNQGQPQHF
TRBJ2-7,TRBV25-1,TRBD1,NA,TGTGCCAGCAGTGGTCCCGGGACAGGGAGATCCTACGAGCAGTACTTC,CASSGPGTGRSYEQYF
TRBJ2-7,TRBV5-1,NA,once,TGCGCCAGCAGCCCAGGCTACGAGCAGTACTTC,CASSPGYEQYF
TRBJ1-3,TRBV7-2,TRBD1,NA,TGTGCCAGCAGCTGGACAGGGGCAGATGGAAACACCATATATTTT,CASSWTGADGNTIYF
TRBJ2-2,TRBV2,NA,NA,TGTGCCAGCGGGGCCTTAGGGGTTACCGGGGAGCTGTTTTTT,CASGALGVTGELFF
TRBJ2-5,TRBV7-2,NA,NA,TGTACCAGCAGCTTAAACCGGCAAGAGACCCAGTACTTC,CTSSLNRQETQYF
TRBJ2-3,TRBV11-2,TRBD1,NA,TGTGCCAGCAGCTCGCAGGGGGCGGGGGATACGCAGTATTTT,CASSSQGAGDTQYF
TRBJ1-2,TRBV30,NA,NA,TGTGCCTGGAGTGTAGCAGGGGCCTATGGCTACACCTTC,CAWSVAGAYGYTF
TRBJ2-7,TRBV4-1,NA,NA,TGCGCCAGCAGCCAACCTACACGGGACACCTCCTACGAGCAGTACTTC,CASSQPTRDTSYEQYF
TRBJ1-5,TRBV14,TRBD1,once,TGTGCCAGCAGCCATGAGACAGGGGGCTATCAGCCCCAGCATTTT,CASSHETGGYQPQHF
TRBJ2-7,TRBV15,NA,NA,TGTGCCACCAGCAGAGAAGGCGGCTACGAGCAGTACTTC,CATSREGGYEQYF